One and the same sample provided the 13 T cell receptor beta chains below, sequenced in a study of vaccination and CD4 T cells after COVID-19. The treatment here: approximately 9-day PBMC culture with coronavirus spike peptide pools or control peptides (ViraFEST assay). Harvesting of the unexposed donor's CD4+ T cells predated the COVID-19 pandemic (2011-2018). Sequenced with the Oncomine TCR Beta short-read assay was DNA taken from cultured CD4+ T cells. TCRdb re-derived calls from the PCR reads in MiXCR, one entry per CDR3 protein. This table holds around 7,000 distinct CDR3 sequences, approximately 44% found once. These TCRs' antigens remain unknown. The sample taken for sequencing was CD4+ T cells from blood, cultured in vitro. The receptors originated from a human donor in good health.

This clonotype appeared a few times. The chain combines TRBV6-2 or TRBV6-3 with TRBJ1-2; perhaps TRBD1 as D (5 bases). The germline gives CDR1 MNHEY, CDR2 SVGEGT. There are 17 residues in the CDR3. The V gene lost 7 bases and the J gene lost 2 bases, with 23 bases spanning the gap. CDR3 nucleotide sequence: TGTGCCAGCACCAAAGGATCCGGGCCCCGGGGGAACTATGGCTACACCTTC. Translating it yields CASTKGSGPRGNYGYTF.

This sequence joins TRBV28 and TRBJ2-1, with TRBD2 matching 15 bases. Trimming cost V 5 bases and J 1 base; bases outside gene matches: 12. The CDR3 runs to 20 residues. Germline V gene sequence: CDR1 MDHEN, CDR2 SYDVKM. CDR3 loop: CASSTWTSGGVTASYNEQFF. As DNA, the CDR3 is TGTGCCAGCAGTACCTGGACTAGCGGGGGGGTAACAGCGTCCTACAATGAGCAGTTCTTC.

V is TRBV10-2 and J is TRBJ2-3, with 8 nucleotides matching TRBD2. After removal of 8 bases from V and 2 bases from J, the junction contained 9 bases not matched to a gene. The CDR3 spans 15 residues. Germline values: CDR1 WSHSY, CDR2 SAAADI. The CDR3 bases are TGCGCCAGCCGGGGGGGTTGGCTGGACACAGATACGCAGTATTTT. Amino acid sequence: CASRGGWLDTDTQYF.

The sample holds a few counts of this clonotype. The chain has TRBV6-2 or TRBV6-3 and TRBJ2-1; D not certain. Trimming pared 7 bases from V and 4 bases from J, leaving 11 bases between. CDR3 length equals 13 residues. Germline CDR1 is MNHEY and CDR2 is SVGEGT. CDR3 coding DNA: TGTGCCAGCATCGGGCGAGCGTACAATGAGCAGTTCTTC. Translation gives CASIGRAYNEQFF.

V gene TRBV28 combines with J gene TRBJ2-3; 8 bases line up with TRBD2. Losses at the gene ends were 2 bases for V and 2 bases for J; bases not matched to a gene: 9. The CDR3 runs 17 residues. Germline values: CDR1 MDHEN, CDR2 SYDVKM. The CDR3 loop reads CASSLGSTSGFTDTQYF. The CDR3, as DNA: TGTGCCAGCAGTTTAGGATCAACTAGCGGATTCACAGATACGCAGTATTTT.

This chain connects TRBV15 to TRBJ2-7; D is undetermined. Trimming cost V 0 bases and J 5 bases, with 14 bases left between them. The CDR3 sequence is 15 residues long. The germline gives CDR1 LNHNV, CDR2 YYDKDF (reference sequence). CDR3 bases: TGTGCCACCAGCAGAGATACCCCCGGACGGAACGAGCAGTACTTC. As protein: CATSRDTPGRNEQYF.

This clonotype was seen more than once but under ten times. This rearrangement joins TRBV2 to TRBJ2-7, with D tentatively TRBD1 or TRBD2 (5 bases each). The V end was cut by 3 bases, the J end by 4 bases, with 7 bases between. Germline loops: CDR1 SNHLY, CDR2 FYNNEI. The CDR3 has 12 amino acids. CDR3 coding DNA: TGTGCCAGCAGTGATGAGGGGTACGAGCAGTACTTC. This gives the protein CASSDEGYEQYF.

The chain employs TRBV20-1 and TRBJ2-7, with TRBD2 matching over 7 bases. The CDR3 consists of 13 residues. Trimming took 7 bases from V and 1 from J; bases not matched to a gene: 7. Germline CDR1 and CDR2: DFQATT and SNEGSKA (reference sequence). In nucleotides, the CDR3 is TGCAGTGTTTATGGGAGGGTATCCTACGAGCAGTACTTC. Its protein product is CSVYGRVSYEQYF.

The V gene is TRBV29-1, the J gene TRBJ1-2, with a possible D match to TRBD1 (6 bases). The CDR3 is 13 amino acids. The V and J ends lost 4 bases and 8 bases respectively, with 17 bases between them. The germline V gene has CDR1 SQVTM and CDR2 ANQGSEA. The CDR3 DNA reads TGCAGCGTTGTCGGAGTCTTGGGGGGCGGCTACACCTTC. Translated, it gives CSVVGVLGGGYTF.

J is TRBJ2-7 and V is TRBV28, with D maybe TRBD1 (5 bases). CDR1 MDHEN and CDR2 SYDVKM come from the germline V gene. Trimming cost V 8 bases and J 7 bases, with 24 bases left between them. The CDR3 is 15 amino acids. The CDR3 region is CASVLVGHLVQEQYF. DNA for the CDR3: TGTGCCAGCGTTTTGGTTGGACATCTCGTGCAGGAGCAGTACTTC.

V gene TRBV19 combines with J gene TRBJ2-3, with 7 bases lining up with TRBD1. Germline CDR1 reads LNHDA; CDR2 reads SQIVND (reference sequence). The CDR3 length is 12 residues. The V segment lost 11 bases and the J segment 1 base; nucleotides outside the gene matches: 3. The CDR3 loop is CASGTGTDTQYF. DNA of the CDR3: TGTGCCTCAGGGACAGGCACAGATACGCAGTATTTT.

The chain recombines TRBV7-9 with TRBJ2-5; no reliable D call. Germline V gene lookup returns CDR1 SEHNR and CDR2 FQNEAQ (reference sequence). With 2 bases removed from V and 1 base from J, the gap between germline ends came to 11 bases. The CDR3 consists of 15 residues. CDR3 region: CASSLKGSSQETQYF. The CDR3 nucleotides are TGTGCCAGCAGCTTAAAGGGCAGCTCCCAAGAGACCCAGTACTTC.

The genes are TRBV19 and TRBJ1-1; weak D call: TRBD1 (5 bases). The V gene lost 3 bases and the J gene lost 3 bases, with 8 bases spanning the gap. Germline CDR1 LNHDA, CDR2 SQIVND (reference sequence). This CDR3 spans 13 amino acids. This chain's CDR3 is CASSIRGDTEAFF. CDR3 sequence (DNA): TGTGCCAGTAGTATCCGGGGGGACACTGAAGCTTTCTTT. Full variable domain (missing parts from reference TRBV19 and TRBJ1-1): DGGITQSPKYLFRKEGQNVTLSCEQNLNHDAMYWYRQDPGQGLRLIYYSQIVNDFQKGDIAEGYSVSREKKESFPLTVTSAQKNPTAFYLCASSIRGDTEAFFGQGTRLTVV.